Many counts were recorded for the clone carrying this T cell receptor (beta chain). Amplification of the TCR beta CDR3 regions used RNA transcripts (as template). An initial RT-PCR round employing HTBI primers preceded a second-round multiplex PCR. TCRdb re-called the multiplex PCR reads through MiXCR, storing one row per CDR3 protein. The sample includes 300,000 to 450,000 distinct CDR3 sequences, 17% of them seen just once. The entry originates in a study of Graves' ophthalmopathy and Graves' hyperthyroidism. The CDR3 extends over 22 amino acids. Germline trimming cut 0 bases from V and 0 bases from J; bases unmatched to any gene: 16. The V gene's germline CDR1 is MNHEY and CDR2 SVGEGT.

The TCR was taken from an adult woman with stable Graves' hyperthyroidism. Sequencing used peripheral blood. This rearrangement joins TRBV6-2 or TRBV6-3 to TRBJ2-6; 8 nucleotides agree with TRBD2. The CDR3 region has the DNA TGTGCCAGCAGTTACTCCGATTGGCGGGAGGAACTCGTAAACTCTGGGGCCAACGTCCTGACTTTC. This translates into CASSYSDWREELVNSGANVLTF.